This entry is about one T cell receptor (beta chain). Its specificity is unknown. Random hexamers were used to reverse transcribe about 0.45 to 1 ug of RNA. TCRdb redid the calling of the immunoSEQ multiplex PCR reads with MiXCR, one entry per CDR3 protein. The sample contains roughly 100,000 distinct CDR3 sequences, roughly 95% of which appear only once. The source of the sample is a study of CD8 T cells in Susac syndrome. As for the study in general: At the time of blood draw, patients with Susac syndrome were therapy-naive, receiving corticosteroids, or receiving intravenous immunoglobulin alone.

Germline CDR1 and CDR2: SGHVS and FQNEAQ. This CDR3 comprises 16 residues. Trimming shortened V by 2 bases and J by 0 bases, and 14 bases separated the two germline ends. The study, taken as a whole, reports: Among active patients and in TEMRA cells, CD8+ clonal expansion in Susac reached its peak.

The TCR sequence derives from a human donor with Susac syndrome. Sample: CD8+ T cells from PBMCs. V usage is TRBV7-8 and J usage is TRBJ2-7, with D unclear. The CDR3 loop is CASSLRQGPSSYEQYF. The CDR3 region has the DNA TGTGCCAGCAGCTTAAGGCAAGGGCCGAGCTCCTACGAGCAGTACTTC.